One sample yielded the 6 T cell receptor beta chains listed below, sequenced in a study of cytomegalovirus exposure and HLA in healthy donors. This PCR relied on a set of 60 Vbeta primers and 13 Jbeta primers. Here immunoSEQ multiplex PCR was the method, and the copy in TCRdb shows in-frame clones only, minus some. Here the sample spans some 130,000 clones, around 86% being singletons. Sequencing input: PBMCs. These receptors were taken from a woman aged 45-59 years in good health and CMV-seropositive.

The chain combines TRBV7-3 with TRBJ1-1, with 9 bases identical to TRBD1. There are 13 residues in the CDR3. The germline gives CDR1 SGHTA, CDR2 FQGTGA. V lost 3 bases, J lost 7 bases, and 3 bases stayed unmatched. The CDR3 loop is CASSLGQGLEAFF. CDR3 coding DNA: TGTGCCAGCAGCTTGGGACAGGGCCTTGAAGCTTTCTTT.

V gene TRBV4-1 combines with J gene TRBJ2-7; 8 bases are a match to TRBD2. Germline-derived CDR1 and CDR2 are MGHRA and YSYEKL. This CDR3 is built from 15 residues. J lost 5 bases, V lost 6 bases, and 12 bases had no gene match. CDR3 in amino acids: CASSPLGRAIDEQYF. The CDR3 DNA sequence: TGCGCCAGCAGTCCACTCGGGAGGGCCATAGACGAGCAGTACTTC.

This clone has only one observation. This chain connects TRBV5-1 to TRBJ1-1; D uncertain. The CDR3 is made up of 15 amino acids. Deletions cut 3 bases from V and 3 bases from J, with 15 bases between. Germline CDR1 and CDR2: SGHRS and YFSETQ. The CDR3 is CASSSDLKRDTEAFF. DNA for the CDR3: TGCGCCAGCAGCTCGGACCTTAAGAGGGACACTGAAGCTTTCTTT.

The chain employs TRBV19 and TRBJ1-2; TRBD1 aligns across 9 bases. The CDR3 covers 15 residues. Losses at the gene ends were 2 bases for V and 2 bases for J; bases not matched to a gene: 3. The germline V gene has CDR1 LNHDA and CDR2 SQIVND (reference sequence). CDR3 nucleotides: TGTGCCAGTAGTATAAGACAGGGGGTAAACTATGGCTACACCTTC. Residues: CASSIRQGVNYGYTF.

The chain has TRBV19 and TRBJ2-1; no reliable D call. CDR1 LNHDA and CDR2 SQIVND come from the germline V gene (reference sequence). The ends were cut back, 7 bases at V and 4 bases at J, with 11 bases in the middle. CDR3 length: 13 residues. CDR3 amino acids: CASKSSAYNEQFF. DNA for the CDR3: TGTGCCAGTAAAAGCAGCGCTTACAATGAGCAGTTCTTC.

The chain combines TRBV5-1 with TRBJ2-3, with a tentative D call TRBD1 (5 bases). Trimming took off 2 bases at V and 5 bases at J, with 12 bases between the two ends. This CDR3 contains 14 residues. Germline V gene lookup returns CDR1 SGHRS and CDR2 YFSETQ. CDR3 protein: CASSFGQGQDTQYF. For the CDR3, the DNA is TGCGCCAGCAGCTTCGGTCAGGGCCAAGATACGCAGTATTTT.